The 5 T cell receptor beta chains reported below all come from one sample, sequenced in a study of blood T cell repertoires in COVID-19. The table came from immunoSEQ multiplex PCR; TCRdb's copy has only in-frame clones and leaves some out. The sample yields under 300,000 clones, approximately 90% seen once. Material: PBMCs or T cells enriched from blood (not recorded which). The receptors come from a young woman with acute COVID-19.

V usage is TRBV9 and J usage is TRBJ1-1, with a possible D match to TRBD1 (6 bases). CDR1 and CDR2 (germline): SGDLS, YYNGEE. The CDR3 contains 15 residues. Trimming pared 3 bases from V and 0 bases from J, leaving 12 bases between. The CDR3 loop is CASSALGQMNTEAFF. Written as DNA, the CDR3 is TGTGCCAGCAGCGCCTTAGGACAGATGAACACTGAAGCTTTCTTT.

The V call is TRBV20-1, the J call TRBJ2-1; possibly TRBD1 for D (5 bases). The germline gives CDR1 DFQATT, CDR2 SNEGSKA (reference sequence). The CDR3 runs to 10 residues. Trimming left V 3 bases short and J 10 bases short, with 7 bases between. CDR3 in DNA: TGCAGTGCTAGGAAGGGGGAGCAGTTCTTC. Residues: CSARKGEQFF.

The chain carries TRBV11-3 and TRBJ2-7; 11 positions match TRBD2. The V gene's germline CDR1 is SGHNT and CDR2 YENEEA. The trim removed 7 bases at V and 6 bases at J, leaving 8 bases unmatched. This CDR3 is built from 14 residues. CDR3 region: CASTPLAGGCEQYF. The CDR3 DNA is TGTGCCAGCACCCCCCTAGCGGGGGGTTGCGAGCAGTACTTC.

The genes are TRBV9 and TRBJ2-1; D perhaps matches TRBD1 (5 bases). Germline CDR1 reads SGDLS; CDR2 reads YYNGEE. The CDR3 is 14 amino acids. V shed 4 bases and J shed 8 bases, with 16 bases lying between them. Written as DNA, the CDR3 is TGTGCCAGCAGCCCCCGCTCAATAGGGGATGAGCAGTTCTTC. This translates into CASSPRSIGDEQFF.

The rearrangement uses TRBV2 and TRBJ2-5; TRBD2 agrees at 7 bases. Trimming took 7 bases from V and 4 from J; bases not matched to a gene: 3. This CDR3 contains 12 residues. Germline V lookup: CDR1 SNHLY, CDR2 FYNNEI. The CDR3 region has the DNA TGTGCCAGCACGGGGGGAGGAGAGACCCAGTACTTC. Its protein product is CASTGGGETQYF.